Following are 31 T cell receptor beta chains from one sample sequenced in a study of CXCR3-negative and CXCR3-positive naive CD8 T cells. TRB cDNA was prepared as libraries by UMI-labeled 5' RACE. Reanalyzing the 5' RACE reads, TCRdb keeps one entry per CDR3 protein, without DNA. The table lists under 150,000 distinct CDR3 sequences. These receptors' targets are unknown. Overall study results and limits: Relative to CXCR3-negative naive cells, CXCR3-positive naive cells had more hydrophobic TRB CDR3s.

Input material: naive CXCR3+ CD8+ T cells from blood. Subset given: CD45RO-CCR7+CD27+CD95- naive CD8+ T cells expressing CXCR3 (TNR3+). These receptors came from a human donor in good health. Some clones in this sample may be carry-over from other donors' samples.

The CDR3 spells CASRDPQESQYF. The rearrangement joins TRBV6-2 or TRBV6-3 to TRBJ2-5. CDR3 length: 12 residues. The germline CDR1 and CDR2 sequences are MNHEY and SVGEGT.

This chain links TRBV24-1 with TRBJ2-2; TCRdb outputs TRBD1, but without DNA this stays unchecked. CDR1 and CDR2 from the germline V gene are KGHDR and SFDVKD. This CDR3 comprises 16 residues. CDR3: CATSDSTGGAYGELFF.

This chain joins TRBV5-1 and TRBJ2-7; the D call from TCRdb, TRBD2, cannot be confirmed without DNA. The length of the CDR3 is 17 residues. CDR1 and CDR2 (germline): SGHRS, YFSETQ. CDR3: CASSLVGLAGTGDEQYF.

The chain links TRBV4-1 to TRBJ2-5. This CDR3 is 14 amino acids long. Germline loops: CDR1 MGHRA, CDR2 YSYEKL. The CDR3 here is CASSQGSGQETQYF.

The chain uses TRBV20-1 and TRBJ1-1; TCRdb names TRBD1, which stays unverified in the absence of DNA. The CDR3 is 13 residues long. CDR1 and CDR2 (germline): DFQATT, SNEGSKA (reference sequence). The CDR3 here is CSARSGQSLQAFF.

The rearrangement joins TRBV20-1 to TRBJ2-7; TCRdb proposes TRBD1, but this gene call is untestable without DNA. Germline loops: CDR1 DFQATT, CDR2 SNEGSKA (reference sequence). This CDR3 comprises 13 residues. This CDR3 is CSAAGTGFYEQYF.

The rearrangement uses TRBV7-2 and TRBJ2-5; TCRdb names TRBD1, which stays unverified in the absence of DNA. CDR1 is SGHTA and CDR2 is FQGNSA in the germline V gene. CDR3 length: 15 amino acids. The CDR3 reads CASSAVTLSEETQYF.

The chain employs TRBV12-3 or TRBV12-4 and TRBJ2-1; TCRdb's assignment of TRBD2 cannot be checked, as there is no DNA. This CDR3 region has 17 residues. The CDR3 protein is CASSQTSGGAEYNEQFF.

The chain couples TRBV10-3 to TRBJ1-1; with no DNA, the TCRdb D assignment of TRBD1 cannot be verified. CDR3 size: 15 residues. Germline lookup yields CDR1 ENHRY and CDR2 SYGVKD. The CDR3 loop reads CAISESGQGVTEAFF.

V usage is TRBV11-2 and J usage is TRBJ2-7; lacking DNA, the TRBD2 call made by TCRdb goes unchecked. CDR3 length: 17 amino acids. The germline V gene has CDR1 SGHAT and CDR2 FQNNGV. The CDR3: CASSLDPRERGLYEQYF.

This sequence joins TRBV20-1 and TRBJ1-1. This CDR3 spans 15 amino acids. The germline V gene has CDR1 DFQATT and CDR2 SNEGSKA (reference sequence). This CDR3 reads CSARVLRATGTEAFF.

The chain has TRBV7-2 and TRBJ2-2. This CDR3 is built from 13 residues. The germline V gene has CDR1 SGHTA and CDR2 FQGNSA. The CDR3 reads CASSPINTGELFF.

The rearrangement uses TRBV30 and TRBJ2-7; with no DNA, the TCRdb D assignment of TRBD2 cannot be verified. The germline gives CDR1 GTSNPN, CDR2 SVGIG (reference sequence). The length of the CDR3 is 15 residues. The CDR3 protein is CAWNFESGSNYEQYF.

The CDR3 region is CSAREAYLNTEAFF. V and J are TRBV20-1 and TRBJ1-1. The CDR3 is 14 residues long. Germline V gene lookup returns CDR1 DFQATT and CDR2 SNEGSKA (reference sequence).

This chain joins TRBV7-3 and TRBJ2-1; lacking DNA, the TRBD1 call made by TCRdb goes unchecked. The CDR3 is 12 residues long. The germline CDR1 and CDR2 sequences are SGHTA and FQGTGA. This CDR3 is CASSTGVNEQFF.

This rearrangement joins TRBV28 to TRBJ2-7; TCRdb selects TRBD2, and the lack of DNA leaves this call unchecked. The CDR3 is 14 residues long. Germline CDR1 and CDR2: MDHEN and SYDVKM. This CDR3 reads CASSWTSGRYEQYF.

V usage is TRBV6-5 and J usage is TRBJ2-1; absent DNA, TCRdb's TRBD1 call cannot be checked. The CDR3 has 13 amino acids. Germline CDR1 and CDR2: MNHEY and SVGAGI. The CDR3 loop is CASRDHLNNEQFF.

The chain is built from TRBV12-3 or TRBV12-4 and TRBJ2-2; lacking DNA, the TRBD2 call made by TCRdb goes unchecked. This CDR3 has 14 residues. The CDR3 spells CASSQGLGGGELFF.

This chain joins TRBV5-1 and TRBJ2-1; TCRdb's D call, TRBD1, is unchecked because there is no DNA. Germline loops: CDR1 SGHRS, CDR2 YFSETQ. This CDR3 comprises 14 residues. CDR3 amino acids: CASSLASQGDEQFF.

V and J are TRBV15 and TRBJ2-5. CDR1 and CDR2 from the germline V gene are LNHNV and YYDKDF (reference sequence). The CDR3 has 13 residues. CDR3 protein: CATSRENQETQYF. Full variable domain (missing parts from reference TRBV15 and TRBJ2-5): DAMVIQNPRYQVTQFGKPVTLSCSQTLNHNVMYWYQQKSSQAPKLLFHYYDKDFNNEADTPDNFQSRRPNTSFCFLDIRSPGLGDTAMYLCATSRENQETQYFGPGTRLLVL.

CDR3 sequence: CASMGWRGFTDTQYF. The V gene is TRBV6-6, the J gene TRBJ2-3. Germline assignment: CDR1 MNHNY and CDR2 SVGAGI (reference sequence). The CDR3 length is 15 residues.

The genes are TRBV9 and TRBJ2-7; the D call of TRBD1 rests on TCRdb alone, since no DNA is present to check it. Germline lookup yields CDR1 SGDLS and CDR2 YYNGEE. The CDR3 length is 13 residues. The CDR3: CASSPGLGYEQYF.

The chain couples TRBV20-1 to TRBJ1-2; the D gene TCRdb calls, TRBD1, cannot be checked with no DNA. The germline gives CDR1 DFQATT, CDR2 SNEGSKA (reference sequence). The CDR3 sequence is 14 residues long. The CDR3 region is CSARDKGQGYGYTF.

This chain uses TRBV28 with TRBJ2-1; TCRdb indicates TRBD2, and absent DNA this call remains unverified. The CDR3 covers 13 residues. CDR1 and CDR2 (germline): MDHEN, SYDVKM. This CDR3 reads CATSSGYYNEQFF.

CDR3 sequence: CASTSGLEQFF. The chain is built from TRBV19 and TRBJ2-1; TCRdb reports TRBD2, a call that lacks DNA to check it against. This CDR3 has 11 amino acids. Germline loops: CDR1 LNHDA, CDR2 SQIVND (reference sequence).

The chain is built from TRBV10-3 and TRBJ2-7. CDR1 is ENHRY, CDR2 SYGVKD, per germline. The CDR3 is made up of 14 amino acids. This CDR3 reads CAISEGSLYYEQYF.

The chain couples TRBV5-1 to TRBJ1-5. The CDR3 is 18 amino acids. Germline values: CDR1 SGHRS, CDR2 YFSETQ. CDR3 sequence reads: CASSLEAQGLYSNQPQHF.

This chain links TRBV28 with TRBJ1-5. The CDR3 contains 14 residues. From germline, CDR1 is MDHEN and CDR2 SYDVKM. The CDR3 spells CASSLAVSNQPQHF.

The chain links TRBV5-6 to TRBJ2-7; as DNA is missing, the TRBD2 call by TCRdb cannot be tested. Germline V gene lookup returns CDR1 SGHDT and CDR2 YYEEEE. The CDR3 loop spans 16 amino acids. CDR3: CASSDGTSGRFREQYF.

The chain recombines TRBV12-3 or TRBV12-4 with TRBJ2-1; TCRdb names TRBD2, which stays unverified in the absence of DNA. The CDR3 runs 16 residues. CDR3 residues: CASSLAGTYSYNEQFF.

The chain employs TRBV15 and TRBJ1-5; the TCRdb call, TRBD1, lacks DNA for checking. The CDR3 covers 17 residues. Germline V gene lookup returns CDR1 LNHNV and CDR2 YYDKDF (reference sequence). CDR3 sequence reads: CATSRPPDRGLNQPQHF.